The 18 T cell receptor beta chains below come from one sample, sequenced in a study of blood T cells in healthy people across ages. Alongside a J-beta primer mix, a sample-barcoded 5' primer served in a second PCR lasting roughly 7 to 11 cycles. TCRdb recomputed calls from the 5' RACE reads with MiXCR, one row per CDR3 protein. The sample lists about 620,000 distinct CDR3 sequences, about 51% occurring once. Sequencing was done on a sample of blood. The receptors shown here come from an elderly woman in good health.

Ten or more counts support this clonotype. This sequence joins TRBV5-1 and TRBJ2-5, with TRBD1 as a possible D gene (6 bases). The CDR3 runs to 12 residues. Germline CDR1 is SGHRS and CDR2 is YFSETQ. V was shortened by 2 bases and J by 4 bases, with 6 bases between the two germline ends. The CDR3 loop is CASSLQGETQYF. The CDR3 nucleotides are TGCGCCAGCAGCTTACAGGGAGAGACCCAGTACTTC. The full variable domain, completed using reference TRBV5-1 and TRBJ2-5, is KAGVTQTPRYLIKTRGQQVTLSCSPISGHRSVSWYQQTPGQGLQFLFEYFSETQRNKGNFPGRFSGRQFSNSRSEMNVSTLELGDSALYLCASSLQGETQYFGPGTRLLVL.

The chain links TRBV20-1 to TRBJ2-5; 7 nucleotides align to TRBD2. The length of the CDR3 is 14 residues. V was clipped by 3 bases and J by 1 base; unmatched bases: 5. Germline V CDR1 and CDR2: DFQATT, SNEGSKA (reference sequence). CDR3 nucleotides: TGCAGTGCTAGTATGACGGGGGGCCAAGAGACCCAGTACTTC. Its protein product is CSASMTGGQETQYF.

The chain is built from TRBV2 and TRBJ1-5; D unresolved. V was cut by 1 base and J by 2 bases, with 15 bases left in between. The CDR3 is 17 residues long. Per germline, CDR1 SNHLY and CDR2 FYNNEI. The CDR3, as DNA: TGTGCCAGCAGTGAAGGTCGGGGTACGGACGGCAATCAGCCCCAGCATTTT. This codes for CASSEGRGTDGNQPQHF.

The chain employs TRBV4-1 and TRBJ1-2; 7 nucleotides agree with TRBD1. Looked up from germline, CDR1 is MGHRA and CDR2 is YSYEKL. CDR3 length equals 12 residues. J was trimmed by 3 bases and V by 8 bases; bases with no gene match: 3. In DNA form, the CDR3 reads TGCGCCAGCTTTGGACAGGACTATGGCTACACCTTC. This encodes CASFGQDYGYTF.

As to this clonotype: A much larger clone differs by one base, so this may be a read error. The genes are TRBV12-3 or TRBV12-4 and TRBJ1-2; D uncertain. This CDR3 is built from 13 residues. The CDR3 sequence is CTSSPGPTTGYTF. The DNA of the CDR3 is TGTACCAGCAGCCCCGGACCGACTACTGGCTACACCTTC.

The chain joins TRBV4-1 to TRBJ1-4; D not certain. Trimming stripped 4 bases from V and 4 bases from J, with 16 bases between. The CDR3 loop spans 16 amino acids. Germline lookup yields CDR1 MGHRA and CDR2 YSYEKL. Written as DNA, the CDR3 is TGCGCCAGCAGCCTAAGAGTCGGGTTGTTTAATGAAAAACTGTTTTTT. Protein sequence: CASSLRVGLFNEKLFF.

In this sample, this clonotype turned up a few times. A much larger clone differs from this one at a single base, so this may be a read error. V gene TRBV15 combines with J gene TRBJ2-1; a possible D gene is TRBD2 (6 bases). The last part of the DNA fits TRBJ2-7 better; the J call may be wrong. CDR1 is LNHNV and CDR2 is YYDKDF in the germline V gene (reference sequence). CDR3 size: 16 residues. The CDR3 coding sequence is TGTGCCACCAGCAGGGGAGGCTTGAGCTCCTACAATGAGCAGTACTTC. It encodes CATSRGGLSSYNEQYF.

This chain links TRBV28 with TRBJ2-7; D uncertain. The germline CDR1 and CDR2 sequences are MDHEN and SYDVKM. The CDR3 length is 13 residues. Trimming pared 5 bases from V and 2 bases from J, leaving 10 bases between. Here the CDR3 reads CASSVIRAYEQYF. CDR3 in DNA: TGTGCCAGCAGTGTAATCAGAGCCTACGAGCAGTACTTC.

The J gene is TRBJ1-1, the V gene TRBV13; 11 bases are shared with TRBD1. Trimming took 2 bases from V and 1 from J; bases not matched to a gene: 3. CDR3 length: 16 residues. The V gene's germline CDR1 is PRHDT and CDR2 FYEKMQ (reference sequence). Here the CDR3 reads CASSLIGTGGNTEAFF. The CDR3 DNA reads as TGTGCCAGCAGCTTAATCGGGACAGGGGGGAACACTGAAGCTTTCTTT.

The V call is TRBV2, the J call TRBJ2-7; D call uncertain. V was trimmed by 6 bases and J by 4 bases, leaving 10 bases between them. This CDR3 is built from 12 residues. Germline V gene lookup returns CDR1 SNHLY and CDR2 FYNNEI. CDR3 amino acids: CASRQWGYEQYF. CDR3 DNA: TGTGCCAGCAGACAATGGGGATACGAGCAGTACTTC.

The chain is built from TRBV5-8 and TRBJ2-1; 15 nucleotides match TRBD2. V was pared by 2 bases and J by 6 bases, with 3 bases of the junction left unmatched. This CDR3 region has 16 residues. Germline V CDR1 and CDR2: SGHTS, YDEGEE. CDR3 nucleotide sequence: TGTGCCAGCAGCTTCCGGGGACTAGCGGGAGGCAATGAGCAGTTCTTC. The encoded protein is CASSFRGLAGGNEQFF.

The chain employs TRBV6-6 and TRBJ2-1; 13 bases fit TRBD2. Germline V lookup: CDR1 MNHNY, CDR2 SVGAGI (reference sequence). This CDR3 is built from 15 residues. V gave up 6 bases and J gave up 7 bases; unmatched junction bases: 6. The CDR3 sequence is CASSYGLAGDNEQFF. The CDR3 DNA is TGTGCCAGCAGCTACGGACTAGCGGGAGATAATGAGCAGTTCTTC.

The rearrangement uses TRBV5-1 and TRBJ1-2; D perhaps matches TRBD1 (5 bases). The ends were cut back, 1 base at V and 4 bases at J, with 14 bases in the middle. The CDR3 contains 15 residues. Germline-derived CDR1 and CDR2 are SGHRS and YFSETQ. The CDR3 loop is CASSLSQGLSYGYTF. DNA of the CDR3: TGCGCCAGCAGCTTGTCCCAGGGACTTAGCTATGGCTACACCTTC.

The gene calls are TRBV6-1 and TRBJ2-5; either TRBD1 or TRBD2 may fit D (5 bases each). The DNA end is more similar to TRBJ2-7, so the J call may be wrong. This CDR3 is built from 15 residues. The V gene's germline CDR1 is MNHNS and CDR2 SASEGT. Here the CDR3 DNA reads TGTGCCAGCAGTGATGGGGGATTAAATCCCTACGAGCAGTACTTC. The encoded protein is CASSDGGLNPYEQYF.

The rearrangement joins TRBV7-9 to TRBJ2-3; D possibly matches TRBD1 or TRBD2 (5 bases each). This CDR3 is 15 amino acids long. The germline V gene encodes CDR1 SEHNR and CDR2 FQNEAQ (reference sequence). V was clipped by 1 base and J by 5 bases, with 13 bases between them. The CDR3 loop reads CASSLVDRGRDTQYF. For the CDR3, the DNA is TGTGCCAGCAGCTTAGTTGATCGGGGCCGAGATACGCAGTATTTT.

The gene calls are TRBV28 and TRBJ2-2; 9 nucleotides line up with TRBD1. The V gene end was trimmed by 7 bases and the J gene end by 4 bases; junction bases not matched to a gene: 10. Germline V gene lookup returns CDR1 MDHEN and CDR2 SYDVKM. The CDR3 contains 16 residues. As DNA, the CDR3 is TGTGCCAGCACCCTGGACAGGGGAGTATCCACCGGGGAGCTGTTTTTT. It is translated as CASTLDRGVSTGELFF.

This clonotype was detected only once. This sequence joins TRBV20-1 and TRBJ2-1; 10 bases are shared with TRBD2. This CDR3 has 14 residues. Per the germline V gene, CDR1 is DFQATT and CDR2 is SNEGSKA (reference sequence). V was clipped by 7 bases and J by 3 bases; unmatched bases: 6. CDR3: CSVRTSGNYNEQFF. CDR3 coding DNA: TGCAGTGTGCGGACTAGCGGTAACTACAATGAGCAGTTCTTC.

This clonotype showed up many times. The V gene is TRBV4-2, the J gene TRBJ2-3; 9 bases align to TRBD2. Germline lookup yields CDR1 LGHNA and CDR2 YNFKEQ. The CDR3 sequence is 16 residues long. Trimming cost V 1 base and J 6 bases; bases outside gene matches: 8. Written as DNA, the CDR3 is TGTGCCAGCAGCCAAGTACTTAGCGGGGGTGGGGATACGCAGTATTTT. Encoded protein: CASSQVLSGGGDTQYF.